This is a list of T cell receptor beta chains from one sample in a study of technical replicates of blood from a few donors. Here immunoSEQ multiplex PCR was the method, and the copy in TCRdb shows in-frame clones only, minus some. The sample has about 94,000 clones, 95% seen once. The sequencing sample was made of T cells isolated from PBMCs. The receptor source for this set is a human donor in good health. Each CDR3 is given with its conserved first and last residue. Each record gives: clone size, V gene, J gene, CDR3 protein. Where a row states a size, it is once, few, many or the class of an expanded clone; other rows omit it.

>NA|TRBV19|TRBJ2-4
CASSMGRTGQYF
>NA|TRBV7-5|TRBJ2-1
CVRSLGDPLGGRANEQFF
>NA|TRBV7-2|TRBJ2-7
CASNRDRREYEQYF
>NA|TRBV9|TRBJ1-6
CASRPDRGSYNSPLHF
>NA|TRBV30|TRBJ2-3
CAWSPYTDTQYF
>once|TRBV2|TRBJ2-1
CASSWDREVIGGNEQFF
>NA|TRBV30|TRBJ1-2
CAWTLSGKTF
>NA|TRBV20-1|TRBJ2-7
CSASSSGEQYF
>NA|TRBV6-5|TRBJ1-5
CASSNSQGSNQPQHF
>NA|TRBV5-4|TRBJ2-7
CASSFGGGSYEQYF
>NA|TRBV6-4|TRBJ2-3
CASRASSTDTQYF
>NA|TRBV4-1|TRBJ2-3
CASSQDYTPSTDTQYF
>NA|TRBV9|TRBJ1-2
CASSARDRDRGRVDYGYTF
>NA|TRBV6-1|TRBJ2-7
CASSAGQASSYGQYF
>NA|TRBV5-4|TRBJ2-6
CASSFGARNSGANVLTF
>NA|TRBV13|TRBJ1-3
CASSLWDTSSGNTIYF
>NA|TRBV11-2|TRBJ2-2
CASSVRTGEVVITGELFF
>NA|TRBV28|TRBJ1-1
CASSSPGGQGNTEAFF
>NA|TRBV11-2|TRBJ2-3
CASSSVRGATYNTQYF
>NA|TRBV28|TRBJ2-7
CASSPSDRGRYEQYF
>once|TRBV5-4|TRBJ1-1
CASNKQGSVTEAFF
>NA|TRBV28|TRBJ1-2
CASSFSWTEPKAGYGYTF
>NA|TRBV7-8|TRBJ1-5
CASSLTPGQGRPQHF
>few|TRBV28|TRBJ2-5
CASSLRTLGETQYF
>NA|TRBV5-1|TRBJ2-5
CASSLGLAGGYKETQYF
>NA|TRBV13|TRBJ2-1
CASSLGRLTLPHEQFF
>NA|TRBV19|TRBJ2-1
CAGATSGSDEQFF
>NA|TRBV10-3|TRBJ2-7
CAATETSGNVQYF
>NA|TRBV6-1|TRBJ2-3
CATQEGDRGADTQYF
>NA|TRBV4-1|TRBJ2-1
CASSPGASSYNEQFF
>NA|TRBV5-1|TRBJ2-3
CASSFRSGSGSTDTQYF
>NA|TRBV18|TRBJ1-1
CASSPPQTRGTEAFF
>NA|TRBV5-6|TRBJ2-1
CASSFPYNEQFF
>NA|TRBV28|TRBJ2-1
CATRPSPGLYNEQFF
>NA|TRBV5-4|TRBJ2-7
CASSSGENYEQYF
>NA|TRBV6-1|TRBJ1-2
CASSEMGTGVNYGYTF
>NA|TRBV7-8|TRBJ1-1
CASSVILGGTEAFF
>NA|TRBV25-1|TRBJ2-7
CASSERGRPDYEQYF
>NA|TRBV2|TRBJ2-6
CASIKESGANVLTF
>NA|TRBV5-8|TRBJ2-3
CASSLGGGRADTQYF
>NA|TRBV5-1|TRBJ2-7
CASGKEWREGLRSYEQYF
>NA|TRBV30|TRBJ2-3
CAWSRGGAVDTQYF
>NA|TRBV29-1|TRBJ2-7
CSVEAGAASSYEQYF
>once|TRBV9|TRBJ1-1
CASSGTGKVNTEAFF
>NA|TRBV7-9|TRBJ2-6
CASRTWTGEGAGANVLTF
>NA|TRBV28|TRBJ1-1
CASSTASMNTEAFF
>once|TRBV27|TRBJ2-7
CASSSRDSFNAYEQYF
>NA|TRBV19|TRBJ2-7
CATNRAGYSYEQYF
>NA|TRBV11-2|TRBJ2-7
CASSLRWEPTYEQYF
>NA|TRBV19|TRBJ1-5
CASSIADRDNQPQHF
>NA|TRBV7-9|TRBJ1-2
CASSPQVFYGYTF